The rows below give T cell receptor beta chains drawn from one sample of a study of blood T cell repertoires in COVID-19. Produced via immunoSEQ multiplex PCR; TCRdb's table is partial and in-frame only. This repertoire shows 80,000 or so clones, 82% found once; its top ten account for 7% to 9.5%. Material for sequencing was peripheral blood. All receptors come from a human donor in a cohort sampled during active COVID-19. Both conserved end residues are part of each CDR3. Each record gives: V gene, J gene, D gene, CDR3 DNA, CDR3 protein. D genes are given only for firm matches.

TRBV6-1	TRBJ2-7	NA	TGTGCCAGCAGTGAAATTTGGACAGTCACCTACGAGCAGTACTTC	CASSEIWTVTYEQYF
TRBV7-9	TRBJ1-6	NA	TGTGCCAGCAGCTCCGGGAGCTCCTATAATTCACCCCTCCACTTT	CASSSGSSYNSPLHF
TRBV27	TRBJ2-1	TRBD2	TGTGCCAGCAGTTCGCCCCCCCGTGGCGGGGGTAACTATGAGCAGTTCTTC	CASSSPPRGGGNYEQFF
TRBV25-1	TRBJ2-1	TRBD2	TGTGCCAGCAGGGATGGCGGGGGGTCCTACAATGAGCAGTTCTTC	CASRDGGGSYNEQFF
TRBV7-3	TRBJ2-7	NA	TGTGCCAGCAGCTTAACCGGTCCGAGTTCCTACGAGCAGTACTTC	CASSLTGPSSYEQYF
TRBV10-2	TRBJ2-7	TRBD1	TGCGCCAGCAGTGACGGGACAGGGGGCATCGAGCAGTACTTC	CASSDGTGGIEQYF
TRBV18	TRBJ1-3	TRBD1	TGTGCCAGCTCACCTAGGGACAGGGGCTCTGGAAACACCATATATTTT	CASSPRDRGSGNTIYF
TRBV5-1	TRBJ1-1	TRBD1	TGCGCCAGCAGCCCACAACTCACAGGGGCGGGCACTGAAGCTTTCTTT	CASSPQLTGAGTEAFF
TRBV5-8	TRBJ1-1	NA	TGTGCCAGCAGCTTGGATGGCTCGCGAGGGAACACTGAAGCTTTCTTT	CASSLDGSRGNTEAFF
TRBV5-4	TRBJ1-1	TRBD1	TGTGCCAGCAGCGGAACAGGGGGAACTGAAGCTTTCTTT	CASSGTGGTEAFF
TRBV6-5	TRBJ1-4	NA	TGTGCCAGCTGCCCACAATCCGGGACAAATGAAAAACTGTTTTTT	CASCPQSGTNEKLFF
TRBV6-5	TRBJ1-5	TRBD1	TGTGCCAGCAGTTATGGAGGGGGCGGGGATCAGCCCCAGCATTTT	CASSYGGGGDQPQHF
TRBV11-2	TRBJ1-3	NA	TGTGCCAGCAGCCCAAGCCCAGGCTCTGGAAACACCATATATTTT	CASSPSPGSGNTIYF
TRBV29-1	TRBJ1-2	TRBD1	TGCAGCGCCCGGGACAGGGGGTTAGATGGCTACACCTTC	CSARDRGLDGYTF
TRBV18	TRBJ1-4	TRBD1	TGTGCCAGCTCAAACCCGGGACAGGGTCTCTTAGGGGAAAAACTGTTTTTT	CASSNPGQGLLGEKLFF